Included here is one T cell receptor beta chain sequence, with context. Its antigen remains undetermined. The input lacks base qualities; no much larger clone sits a single base away. This entry comes from a study of cytomegalovirus exposure and HLA in healthy donors listed by TCRdb under 2017. Concerning the study at large: According to a later analysis, the roughly 130 validation repertoires were produced on the same platform as the roughly 600 repertoires of the first cohort. The aim of the study was to test whether cataloging public T cell receptors could identify signatures of past pathogen exposure. Besides the first cohort of more than 650 subjects, a separate validation cohort made up of over 100 different subjects was used. To predict cytomegalovirus infection status, the study brought together high-throughput TCR immunosequencing, statistical association of individual TCRs with disease status, and machine learning.

The library was prepared using the immunoSEQ multiplex PCR assay. As for the authors' bioinformatics: A statistical classification framework was built to diagnose cytomegalovirus status from the catalog of TCR beta chain sequences. As stored in TCRdb, this immuneACCESS dataset retains in-frame rearrangements with V and J assigned. A fraction of the clones does not appear; measured against another copy, unresolved V genes explain less than half of the discrepancy, and the remainder lacks a known reason. V, J and clone size reflect that table, while D and trimming were determined from the DNA. Counted in this sample were 220,000 or so clones; around four fifths of them appeared once. Of the sample, over 13% falls within the top ten clones. The donors belonged to the validation cohort of approximately 130 subjects, which was separate from the approximately 660-subject first cohort. The paper's findings and limits, for the study overall: Across donors, most TCR sequences were observed very rarely, whereas some public TCRs were present in many individuals. A later analysis found that TCRs clustered in the first cohort also tended to co-occur in the approximately 120 validation repertoires, with more than 90% of cluster scores above 0. In both the original and validation cohorts, the classifier was reported to diagnose cytomegalovirus status with high specificity and sensitivity. All 120 or so repertoires were used to score co-occurrence in the validation cohort in a later analysis, because that analysis had no HLA typing for the cohort. The authors suggested that the approach could potentially be generalized to other disease states and immunological phenotypes. In vitro tests confirmed that a few of the cytomegalovirus-associated TCR beta chains recognize cytomegalovirus antigens. A total of 150 to 200 TCR beta chains were listed by the study as associated with cytomegalovirus.

Counted from cysteine to phenylalanine, this CDR3 has 13 amino acids. Of the read, only the CDR3 DNA is kept; its 39 bases are in frame from base 1. CDR1 and CDR2, looked up from the germline V gene, are SGHTA and FQGNSA. The trim is 5 bases for V and 6 bases for J, with a gap of 11 bases between the germline ends. This sequence was found in a woman aged 25-40 years in good health and CMV-seropositive. The chain links TRBV7-2 with TRBJ1-5; the D gene is perhaps TRBD1, from 5 matching bases. Sequenced sample: PBMCs. The encoded CDR3 is CASSPTVPQPQHF. The sequenced DNA is TGTGCCAGCAGCCCGACAGTCCCTCAGCCCCAGCATTTT.